The sequence of this TCR beta chain was determined in a study of vaccination and CD4 T cells after COVID-19. Whole-study context: Mild disease affected 8 or 9 convalescent patients and severe disease one, all SARS-CoV-2 positive by nasal swab PCR. Post-COVID draws followed diagnosis by a median around 100 days (range 35 to 161). At days 161 to 241 and at day 14 post-vaccination, three convalescent patients were sampled.

The time point was: late sampling 161 to 241 days after vaccination in three convalescent patients. Germline CDR1 is MNHNS and CDR2 is SASEGT. V lost 2 bases to trimming and J lost 7 bases; unmatched junction nucleotides: 7. This CDR3 is built from 14 residues. MiXCR, applied by TCRdb to the PCR reads, yields one record per CDR3 protein. The sample has about 40,000 distinct CDR3 sequences, 35% to 45% seen once. Specimen: CD4+ T cells from blood, collected about 7 months after SARS-CoV-2 vaccination. This clonotype originated in a human donor who had recovered from COVID-19. This rearrangement joins TRBV6-1 to TRBJ1-2, with TRBD1 identical over 7 bases. CDR3 nucleotides: TGTGCCAGCAGTGAAAGACAGGGAGCTATTGGCTACACCTTC. Amino acids: CASSERQGAIGYTF.